A single sample gave rise to the 12 T cell receptor beta chains below, sequenced in a study of CD8 T cells in ankylosing spondylitis. A single record per CDR3 protein comes from TCRdb applying MiXCR to the 5' RACE reads. The sample holds about 30,000 distinct CDR3 sequences, roughly 5% seen once. Sequenced input: blood, either unsorted or a sorted T cell fraction (not recorded which). The receptors derive from a female donor with ankylosing spondylitis or in good health (not recorded which).

Worth noting for this clonotype: A read error is possible here, since a much larger clone lies one base away. The chain is built from TRBV9 and TRBJ2-2; D is perhaps TRBD1 (5 bases). CDR3 length: 13 residues. Germline V gene lookup returns CDR1 SGDLS and CDR2 YYNGEE. V was cut by 0 bases and J by 6 bases, with 6 bases left in between. Written as DNA, the CDR3 is TGTGCCAGCAGCGTAGTAGGGGCCGGGGAGCTGTTTTTT. This encodes CASSVVGAGELFF. Complete variable domain (other parts from reference TRBV9 and TRBJ2-2): DSGVTQTPKHLITATGQRVTLRCSPRSGDLSVYWYQQSLDQGLQFLIQYYNGEERAKGNILERFSAQQFPDLHSELNLSSLELGDSALYFCASSVVGAGELFFGEGSRLTVL.

This rearrangement joins TRBV9 to TRBJ2-2; D is ambiguous. V was cut by 0 bases and J by 0 bases, with 9 bases left in between. Germline-derived CDR1 and CDR2 are SGDLS and YYNGEE. CDR3 length: 16 amino acids. The CDR3 reads CASSVAPGTNTGELFF. CDR3 nucleotide sequence: TGTGCCAGCAGCGTAGCCCCAGGAACGAACACCGGGGAGCTGTTTTTT. Combining the CDR3 with reference TRBV9 and TRBJ2-2 gives the whole variable domain DSGVTQTPKHLITATGQRVTLRCSPRSGDLSVYWYQQSLDQGLQFLIQYYNGEERAKGNILERFSAQQFPDLHSELNLSSLELGDSALYFCASSVAPGTNTGELFFGEGSRLTVL.

This clonotype was counted many times. The genes are TRBV9 and TRBJ1-1; D is possibly TRBD1 (5 bases). CDR3 length: 15 residues. Germline V gives CDR1 SGDLS, CDR2 YYNGEE. V lost 4 bases and J 1 base, leaving 14 bases between the germline ends. CDR3 sequence: CASSPFGGGNTEAFF. The CDR3 bases are TGTGCCAGCAGCCCTTTTGGGGGAGGGAACACTGAAGCTTTCTTT.

The sample holds many counts of this clonotype. The genes are TRBV9 and TRBJ1-3; D gene uncertain. The length of the CDR3 is 16 residues. CDR1 SGDLS and CDR2 YYNGEE come from the germline V gene. Trimming pared 3 bases from V and 2 bases from J, leaving 15 bases between. CDR3 coding DNA: TGTGCCAGCAGCGCAGATCCCCAGGTTGCTGGAAACACCATATATTTT. It codes for CASSADPQVAGNTIYF.

This clonotype showed up many times. The chain combines TRBV9 with TRBJ2-7, with 12 bases matching TRBD2. The J segment lost 5 bases and the V segment lost 3 bases, leaving 6 bases of the junction unmatched. The CDR3 loop spans 15 amino acids. The V gene's germline CDR1 is SGDLS and CDR2 YYNGEE. Here the CDR3 reads CASSGGLAGYNEQYF. CDR3 DNA sequence: TGTGCCAGCAGCGGAGGACTAGCGGGATACAACGAGCAGTACTTC.

Ten or more counts support this clonotype. The chain joins TRBV9 to TRBJ2-2; D perhaps matches TRBD2 (7 bases). The CDR3 is 13 residues long. The V end was cut by 2 bases, the J end by 6 bases, with 8 bases between. The germline gives CDR1 SGDLS, CDR2 YYNGEE. CDR3 nucleotide sequence: TGTGCCAGCAGCGTGGGGGGGCCCGGGGAGCTGTTTTTT. Translation: CASSVGGPGELFF.

This clonotype came up a few times. The V call is TRBV9, the J call TRBJ1-2; 9 positions match TRBD1. Germline assignment: CDR1 SGDLS and CDR2 YYNGEE. Unmatched junction bases numbered 9, after V lost 5 bases and J lost 4 bases. There are 15 residues in the CDR3. The CDR3 sequence: CASRLTTQGAYGYTF. In nucleotides, the CDR3 is TGTGCCAGCAGACTAACTACACAGGGGGCCTATGGCTACACCTTC.

This clonotype has at least ten counts. The CDR3 sequence: CASSPPSLAGGETQYF. CDR3 coding DNA: TGTGCCAGCAGCCCACCAAGCCTAGCGGGAGGAGAGACCCAGTACTTC. The chain links TRBV9 to TRBJ2-5; TRBD2 aligns across 11 bases. CDR3 size: 16 residues. Germline V gene lookup returns CDR1 SGDLS and CDR2 YYNGEE. Trimming removed 4 bases from V and 4 bases from J; junction bases left unmatched: 9.

This clonotype was seen a handful of times. The genes are TRBV9 and TRBJ2-4; 7 bases fit TRBD2. This CDR3 has 15 amino acids. J lost 2 bases, V lost 6 bases, and 8 bases had no gene match. Per the germline V gene, CDR1 is SGDLS and CDR2 is YYNGEE. CDR3 in amino acids: CASTPSGGSKNIQYF. DNA for the CDR3: TGTGCCAGCACGCCCTCGGGGGGATCCAAAAACATTCAGTACTTC.

This clonotype has at least ten counts. The CDR3: CASSEERGGLSYEQYF. CDR3 DNA: TGTGCCAGCAGCGAAGAGCGGGGGGGCCTCTCCTACGAGCAGTACTTC. The V gene is TRBV9, the J gene TRBJ2-7, with 10 bases fitting TRBD2. The CDR3 extends over 16 amino acids. From germline, CDR1 is SGDLS and CDR2 YYNGEE. Trimming at V came to 3 bases and at J to 0 bases, leaving 6 bases not matched to a gene.

This clonotype was found many times. This chain joins TRBV3-1 and TRBJ2-3; D call uncertain. The V gene lost 5 bases and the J gene lost 4 bases, with 7 bases spanning the gap. Germline V gene sequence: CDR1 LGHDT, CDR2 YNNKEL (reference sequence). The length of the CDR3 is 12 residues. The chain's CDR3 is CASSSLPDTQYF. CDR3 nucleotide sequence: TGTGCCAGCAGCAGTCTTCCAGATACGCAGTATTTT.

The sample holds many counts of this clonotype. V and J are TRBV9 and TRBJ2-5; TRBD2 aligns across 11 bases. This CDR3 has 14 amino acids. Germline CDR1 reads SGDLS; CDR2 reads YYNGEE. With V trimmed by 2 bases and J by 5 bases, 2 bases remained unmatched. The CDR3 DNA sequence: TGTGCCAGCAGCGTCGGGACTAGCGGCGAGACCCAGTACTTC. It yields the protein CASSVGTSGETQYF. Based on the CDR3 plus reference TRBV9 and TRBJ2-5, the full variable domain is DSGVTQTPKHLITATGQRVTLRCSPRSGDLSVYWYQQSLDQGLQFLIQYYNGEERAKGNILERFSAQQFPDLHSELNLSSLELGDSALYFCASSVGTSGETQYFGPGTRLLVL.